This is a list of T cell receptor beta chains from one sample in a study of T cells in Graves' hyperthyroidism and ophthalmopathy. One entry per CDR3 protein results from TCRdb running MiXCR on the multiplex PCR reads. Seen here are fewer than 650,000 distinct CDR3 sequences, roughly 15% observed once, and the top ten hold roughly 4.5%. The specimen was blood. The source is a woman in her forties with Graves' ophthalmopathy. Both conserved end residues are part of each CDR3. D genes are given only for firm matches. Clone size is shown for a subset of rows, as once, few, many or a class of expanded clone.

CDR3: CASSEGTRYEQYF
DNA: TGTGCCAGCAGCGAAGGGACCAGATACGAGCAGTACTTC
J: TRBJ2-7
D: .
size: many
V: TRBV6-1

CDR3: CASSQTAGVSHEQYF
DNA: TGTGCCAGCAGTCAGACGGCGGGAGTATCCCACGAGCAGTACTTC
J: TRBJ2-7
D: TRBD2
size: few
V: TRBV6-1

CDR3: CATSRAGRVEAFF
DNA: TGTGCCACCAGCAGGGCTGGACGGGTCGAAGCTTTCTTT
J: TRBJ1-1
D: .
size: many
V: TRBV15

CDR3: CASSSTPGTGLNQPQHF
DNA: TGTGCCAGTAGTTCAACCCCCGGGACAGGGCTCAATCAGCCCCAGCATTTT
J: TRBJ1-5
D: TRBD1
size: many
V: TRBV19

CDR3: CASSQGGKNNSPLHF
DNA: TGTGCCAGCAGCCAAGGGGGCAAGAATAATTCACCCCTCCACTTT
J: TRBJ1-6
D: .
size: .
V: TRBV14

CDR3: CASSLGPDGTGKETQYF
DNA: TGCGCCAGCAGCTTGGGGCCAGATGGGACAGGGAAAGAGACCCAGTACTTC
J: TRBJ2-5
D: TRBD1
size: .
V: TRBV5-1

CDR3: CASSTPSEQYF
DNA: TGTGCCAGCAGTACCCCTTCCGAGCAGTACTTC
J: TRBJ2-7
D: .
size: .
V: TRBV28

CDR3: CASSHDRGDNQPQHF
DNA: TGTGCCAGCAGCCATGACAGGGGGGACAATCAGCCCCAGCATTTT
J: TRBJ1-5
D: TRBD1
size: many
V: TRBV6-1

CDR3: CASSQGGIDYEQYF
DNA: TGTGCCAGCAGCCAGGGGGGAATTGACTACGAGCAGTACTTC
J: TRBJ2-7
D: .
size: .
V: TRBV4-2

CDR3: CSAIAGGVRETQYF
DNA: TGCAGTGCAATAGCGGGAGGAGTCAGGGAGACCCAGTACTTC
J: TRBJ2-5
D: TRBD2
size: few
V: TRBV20-1

CDR3: CASSAQSGEGQPQHF
DNA: TGTGCCAGCAGCGCACAGTCGGGGGAAGGGCAGCCCCAGCATTTT
J: TRBJ1-5
D: .
size: many
V: TRBV12-3/TRBV12-4

CDR3: CASSGTLQGNQPQHF
DNA: TGTGCCAGCAGTGGGACCCTACAGGGCAATCAGCCCCAGCATTTT
J: TRBJ1-5
D: .
size: .
V: TRBV6-1

CDR3: CAISGPLREGNQETQYF
DNA: TGTGCCATCAGTGGGCCTTTGCGGGAGGGAAACCAAGAGACCCAGTACTTC
J: TRBJ2-5
D: TRBD2
size: .
V: TRBV10-3

CDR3: CASSQPVGSAGELFF
DNA: TGTGCCAGCAGCCAACCAGTCGGATCCGCCGGGGAGCTGTTTTTT
J: TRBJ2-2
D: .
size: many
V: TRBV4-2

CDR3: CASSFGTSAGETQYF
DNA: TGTGCCAGCAGCTTTGGGACTAGCGCTGGGGAGACCCAGTACTTC
J: TRBJ2-5
D: TRBD2
size: many
V: TRBV11-2

CDR3: CASKLAGETSEQYF
DNA: TGTGCCAGCAAGTTAGCGGGAGAAACCAGCGAGCAGTACTTC
J: TRBJ2-7
D: TRBD2
size: many
V: TRBV28

CDR3: CASRVGQGAEQYF
DNA: TGTGCCAGCAGGGTGGGACAGGGGGCCGAGCAGTACTTC
J: TRBJ2-7
D: TRBD1
size: many
V: TRBV27

CDR3: CASTTGSESSGELFF
DNA: TGTGCCAGTACCACCGGGTCCGAGAGCAGCGGGGAGCTGTTTTTT
J: TRBJ2-2
D: .
size: .
V: TRBV19

CDR3: CASSPSGPQETQYF
DNA: TGTGCCAGCTCACCAAGCGGACCTCAAGAGACCCAGTACTTC
J: TRBJ2-5
D: .
size: .
V: TRBV18

CDR3: CASSKGGHSEQYF
DNA: TGTGCCAGCAGTAAGGGGGGACACAGCGAGCAGTACTTC
J: TRBJ2-7
D: .
size: many
V: TRBV6-1

CDR3: CASSYSWAGADGYTF
DNA: TGTGCCAGCAGTTACTCTTGGGCGGGGGCTGATGGCTACACCTTC
J: TRBJ1-2
D: .
size: .
V: TRBV6-5

CDR3: CASSISTGTRSYEQYF
DNA: TGTGCCAGTAGTATATCTACCGGGACTAGATCCTACGAGCAGTACTTC
J: TRBJ2-7
D: TRBD2
size: few
V: TRBV19

CDR3: CASSLDGKVNTEAFF
DNA: TGTGCCAGCAGCTTAGATGGCAAGGTGAACACTGAAGCTTTCTTT
J: TRBJ1-1
D: .
size: many
V: TRBV11-3

CDR3: CASRRTSGFSPYEQYF
DNA: TGTGCCAGCAGAAGGACTAGCGGGTTCAGCCCCTACGAGCAGTACTTC
J: TRBJ2-7
D: TRBD2
size: many
V: TRBV6-1